This T cell receptor beta chain originates from a study of tumor-infiltrating lymphocytes in glioblastoma multiforme (dated by TCRdb to about 2017). Study-level background: To find out whether intratumoral genomic heterogeneity fosters TIL diversity, the study jointly investigated somatic mutations, TIL diversity and immune response activity.

Beyond this particular receptor, the publication reports: Generalizability was limited because only one glioblastoma patient was included in the TCR and somatic mutation analysis. Clone frequencies may be distorted by RNA-based TCR sequencing because unequal numbers of TCR transcripts are carried by T cells. T cells were not sorted into functional subsets, and such sorting was noted by the authors as a future improvement.

The AllPrep DNA/RNA mini kit was used to purify genomic DNA and total RNA at the same time from each of the roughly 10 tumor samples. Every RNA sample had an OD 260/280 ratio above 1.9 and an RNA integrity number above 6.5. Remarks on this clonotype: The clone's antigen remains unknown. Because it lacks the conserved phenylalanine or tryptophan at the end, this CDR3 is likely a read error.

As encoded in the germline V gene, CDR1 is SQVTM while CDR2 is ANQGSEA. The CDR3 spans 14 amino acids, including both terminal residues. Solely the CDR3 DNA is kept, with 42 bases framed from the first base. Using a modified ARM-PCR protocol with multiple V-beta primers and a C-beta primer, the team built TCRB libraries from RNA through three nested multiplex PCR rounds. ProtoScript II Reverse Transcriptase and a C-beta primer were used to synthesize TCRB-specific cDNA from around 550 ng total RNA. The description of the TCRB libraries did not mention any unique molecular identifiers. In the third PCR, barcodes and adapters were added over 25 cycles with Deep VentR (exo-) polymerase, and the 250-500 bp bands were then gel purified. TCRB libraries were sequenced with 250 bp paired-end reads on an Illumina HiSeq 2500. From the authors' description of their analysis: Trimmomatic was used to clean reads, FLASH to merge reads, MiGEC to assign V, D and J segments, and VDJtools to perform the analysis. The Shannon-Wiener diversity index, calculated using VDJtools, was used to quantify repertoire diversity. TCRdb ran its own pipeline on the public reads, namely fastp trimming at Q25 and MiXCR clone calling, and kept in-frame beta chains. Rows are combined by CDR3 protein, so each entry shows the most common genes and DNA. TCRdb, not the authors, supplied the V and J calls. The sample data list about 9,600 distinct CDR3 sequences, and 65% to 75% of these were observed just once. Together, the top ten hold about 53% of the sample.

The TCR comes from a male donor with glioblastoma. Sequencing was performed on brain tumor tissue. This chain is built from TRBV29-1 and TRBJ2-7; 7 of the junction bases match TRBD1. This receptor carries the CDR3 CHVQGTEGFYEQYL. The bases are TGCCACGTTCAAGGGACAGAGGGGTTCTACGAGCAGTACTTA.